What follows are 30 T cell receptor beta chains derived from one specimen sequenced in a study of blood T cell repertoires in COVID-19. This table comes from immunoSEQ multiplex PCR, and its TCRdb copy is limited to in-frame clones, with some not included. The sample lists 72,000 or so clones; roughly 82% were seen once. Source material: peripheral blood. All receptors come from a man older than 75 with active COVID-19.

The chain is built from TRBV29-1 and TRBJ2-1, with D maybe TRBD1 (6 bases). CDR3 length: 18 amino acids. Trimming took off 2 bases at V and 0 bases at J, with 20 bases between the two ends. Germline CDR1 reads SQVTM; CDR2 reads ANQGSEA. For the CDR3, the DNA is TGCAGCGTTGAAAAGCTGACAGGCCGTTTACGCTCCTACAATGAGCAGTTCTTC. This translates into CSVEKLTGRLRSYNEQFF.

The chain combines TRBV7-8 with TRBJ1-1, with a possible D match to TRBD1 (6 bases). Germline values: CDR1 SGHVS, CDR2 FQNEAQ. The CDR3 sequence is 14 residues long. Deletions cut 5 bases from V and 4 bases from J, with 14 bases between. In nucleotides, the CDR3 is TGTGCCAGCAGCGAACAGGGAGAGGGCACTGAAGCTTTCTTT. Amino acid sequence: CASSEQGEGTEAFF.

The J gene is TRBJ1-1, the V gene TRBV9; TRBD1 matches 8 bases. Germline CDR1 is SGDLS and CDR2 is YYNGEE. With V trimmed by 3 bases and J by 9 bases, 4 bases remained unmatched. The CDR3 extends over 12 amino acids. The CDR3 DNA is TGTGCCAGCAGCGGGAGACAGGGGAAAGCTTTCTTT. This codes for CASSGRQGKAFF.

The CDR3 coding sequence is TGTGCCACCAGCAGAGAGCTGGAGTACGAGCAGTACTTC. Residues: CATSRELEYEQYF. The chain is built from TRBV15 and TRBJ2-7, with D unclear. The CDR3 totals 13 residues. V lost 0 bases and J lost 4, with 7 bases in between. CDR1 LNHNV and CDR2 YYDKDF come from the germline V gene (reference sequence).

The genes are TRBV18 and TRBJ2-7, with a possible D match to TRBD1 (6 bases). Trimming cost V 0 bases and J 2 bases, with 8 bases left between them. There are 14 residues in the CDR3. CDR1 and CDR2 from the germline V gene are KGHSH and LQKENI. The CDR3: CASSPPGTPYEQYF. The DNA for the CDR3 is TGTGCCAGCTCACCACCTGGGACACCCTACGAGCAGTACTTC.

The chain has TRBV14 and TRBJ1-1; TRBD1 is a possible D gene (6 bases). V lost 2 bases and J 10 bases, leaving 14 bases between the germline ends. This CDR3 is built from 13 residues. Germline lookup yields CDR1 SGHDN and CDR2 FVKESK. CDR3 sequence reads: CASSQFSSRGAFF. In nucleotides, the CDR3 is TGTGCCAGCAGCCAATTCTCTTCCAGGGGAGCTTTCTTT.

In this sample, this clone turned up a few times. The chain carries TRBV19 and TRBJ1-1; weak D call: TRBD1 (6 bases). Trimming removed 6 bases from V and 5 bases from J, with 10 bases in between. Looked up from germline, CDR1 is LNHDA and CDR2 is SQIVND (reference sequence). The CDR3 totals 12 residues. CDR3 region: CASSNRETEAFF. DNA of the CDR3: TGTGCCAGTAGCAACAGGGAAACTGAAGCTTTCTTT.

This chain uses TRBV18 with TRBJ2-1; a possible D gene is TRBD2 (5 bases). From germline, CDR1 is KGHSH and CDR2 LQKENI. This CDR3 is built from 14 residues. Between the trimmed V and J ends, which lost 2 bases and 3 bases, there was a span of 8 bases. CDR3 sequence (DNA): TGTGCCAGCTCACCAGGCCGGGACTACAATGAGCAGTTCTTC. Its protein product is CASSPGRDYNEQFF. The full variable domain, its missing parts supplied by reference TRBV18 and TRBJ2-1, is NAGVMQNPRHLVRRRGQEARLRCSPMKGHSHVYWYRQLPEEGLKFMVYLQKENIIDESGMPKERFSAEFPKEGPSILRIQQVVRGDSAAYFCASSPGRDYNEQFFGPGTRLTVL.

The rearrangement joins TRBV19 to TRBJ2-1, with 12 bases identical to TRBD2. J was trimmed by 7 bases and V by 5 bases; bases with no gene match: 3. Germline CDR1 and CDR2: LNHDA and SQIVND (reference sequence). The CDR3 loop spans 14 amino acids. CDR3 nucleotide sequence: TGTGCCAGTAGTGGACTAGCGGGACAAAATGAGCAGTTCTTC. Its translation is CASSGLAGQNEQFF. Full variable domain (remainder filled in from reference TRBV19 and TRBJ2-1): DGGITQSPKYLFRKEGQNVTLSCEQNLNHDAMYWYRQDPGQGLRLIYYSQIVNDFQKGDIAEGYSVSREKKESFPLTVTSAQKNPTAFYLCASSGLAGQNEQFFGPGTRLTVL.

V usage is TRBV5-4 and J usage is TRBJ1-2; tentatively, D is TRBD1 (5 bases). In germline, CDR1 is SGHNT, CDR2 YYREEE (reference sequence). The CDR3 spans 15 residues. V lost 4 bases, J lost 1 base, and 14 bases lay in between. The CDR3: CASSRLIGGNYGYTF. The CDR3 DNA is TGTGCCAGCAGCCGCCTGATCGGGGGTAACTATGGCTACACCTTC.

CDR3 amino acids: CAISARGTVMNTEAFF. The CDR3 nucleotides read TGTGCCATCAGTGCCAGGGGAACAGTCATGAACACTGAAGCTTTCTTT. The V and J genes are TRBV10-3 and TRBJ1-1, with D tentatively TRBD1 (6 bases). The V end lost 4 bases, the J end lost 0 bases, and 15 bases lay between the germline ends. Germline lookup yields CDR1 ENHRY and CDR2 SYGVKD. The CDR3 length is 16 residues.

This chain links TRBV4-3 with TRBJ2-5; D perhaps matches TRBD1 (6 bases). This CDR3 region has 14 residues. Germline assignment: CDR1 LGHNA and CDR2 YSLEER. Trimming left V 0 bases short and J 5 bases short, with 10 bases between. CDR3 sequence: CASSQDRGPETQYF. Written as DNA, the CDR3 is TGCGCCAGCAGCCAAGACAGGGGTCCTGAGACCCAGTACTTC.

The chain is built from TRBV5-1 and TRBJ2-3, with D unresolved. Germline V CDR1 and CDR2: SGHRS, YFSETQ. Trimming removed 0 bases at V and 2 bases at J, with 10 bases between. The CDR3 consists of 15 residues. CDR3 region: CASSLGRGPTDTQYF. The CDR3 coding sequence is TGCGCCAGCAGCTTGGGGAGAGGCCCCACAGATACGCAGTATTTT. Complete variable domain (other parts from reference TRBV5-1 and TRBJ2-3): KAGVTQTPRYLIKTRGQQVTLSCSPISGHRSVSWYQQTPGQGLQFLFEYFSETQRNKGNFPGRFSGRQFSNSRSEMNVSTLELGDSALYLCASSLGRGPTDTQYFGPGTRLTVL.

The chain is built from TRBV28 and TRBJ2-3, with D tentatively TRBD2 (5 bases). The V gene's germline CDR1 is MDHEN and CDR2 SYDVKM. This CDR3 region has 17 residues. The V end lost 7 bases, the J end lost 0 bases, and 20 bases lay between the germline ends. DNA for the CDR3: TGTGCCAGCACCCCGGGAAGAGGACCAAGAAGCACAGATACGCAGTATTTT. The encoded protein is CASTPGRGPRSTDTQYF.

The rearrangement uses TRBV11-3 and TRBJ2-3; 9 positions match TRBD2. J lost 2 bases, V lost 1 base, and 4 bases had no gene match. CDR1 SGHNT and CDR2 YENEEA come from the germline V gene. The CDR3 runs to 16 residues. The CDR3 coding sequence is TGTGCCAGCAGCTTAGGACTAGCGGCTAACACAGATACGCAGTATTTT. It yields the protein CASSLGLAANTDTQYF.

The chain couples TRBV11-2 to TRBJ2-7; TRBD2 agrees at 7 bases. Unmatched junction bases numbered 1, after V lost 1 base and J lost 1 base. CDR3 length equals 14 residues. Germline loops: CDR1 SGHAT, CDR2 FQNNGV. CDR3 bases: TGTGCCAGCAGCTTAGGGACTAGTTCCTACGAGCAGTACTTC. This sequence encodes CASSLGTSSYEQYF.

V and J are TRBV27 and TRBJ1-2; 9 nucleotides agree with TRBD1. Losses at the gene ends were 0 bases for V and 3 bases for J; bases not matched to a gene: 5. Germline loops: CDR1 MNHEY, CDR2 SMNVEV (reference sequence). The CDR3 is 16 residues long. Written as DNA, the CDR3 is TGTGCCAGCAGTTTATCCCGGGACAGGGCACACTATGGCTACACCTTC. This encodes CASSLSRDRAHYGYTF.

A note on this clone: Given the absence of the conserved phenylalanine or tryptophan at the CDR3 end, a read error is likely. The chain links TRBV7-9 to TRBJ1-1; D is ambiguous. This CDR3 region has 14 residues. Germline V CDR1 and CDR2: SEHNR, FQNEAQ (reference sequence). V lost 4 bases, J lost 1 base, and 10 bases lay in between. CDR3 nucleotide sequence: TGTGCCAGCAGCTCAGGTCGGAGGAACACTGAAGCTTTCCTT. Translated, it gives CASSSGRRNTEAFL.

The table lists this clone with a count of one. The V call is TRBV6-4, the J call TRBJ1-1; 7 positions agree with TRBD1. The CDR3 contains 13 residues. CDR1 and CDR2 (germline): MRHNA, SNTAGT. J lost 7 bases, V lost 4 bases, and 6 bases had no gene match. The CDR3 DNA is TGTGCCAGCAGTGCCTCAGGGGGTGGTGAAGCTTTCTTT. Amino acid sequence: CASSASGGGEAFF.

The chain uses TRBV7-9 and TRBJ2-7, with 7 bases identical to TRBD2. V shed 5 bases and J 4 bases; nucleotides not matched to a gene: 5. Germline CDR1 and CDR2: SEHNR and FQNEAQ (reference sequence). There are 13 residues in the CDR3. The CDR3: CASSGERGYEQYF. For the CDR3, the DNA is TGTGCCAGCAGCGGGGAGCGGGGATACGAGCAGTACTTC.

V gene TRBV5-6 combines with J gene TRBJ1-2; 8 nucleotides align to TRBD1. J gave up 0 bases and V 0 bases, and 10 bases lay outside the gene matches. Germline CDR1 and CDR2: SGHDT and YYEEEE. The CDR3 loop spans 18 amino acids. The CDR3: CASSLAGQGAKANYGYTF. CDR3 coding DNA: TGTGCCAGCAGCTTGGCCGGTCAGGGGGCGAAGGCTAACTATGGCTACACCTTC.

This clone has just one count. This rearrangement joins TRBV25-1 to TRBJ2-6; TRBD1 agrees at 10 bases. V trimming: 2 bases; J trimming: 1 base; junction bases outside the gene matches: 2. The CDR3 is 17 residues long. Per the germline V gene, CDR1 is MGHDK and CDR2 is SYGVNS. The DNA of the CDR3 is TGTGCCAGCAGTGAAGGGACAGGGGCTTCTGGGGCCAACGTCCTGACTTTC. This gives the protein CASSEGTGASGANVLTF.

This rearrangement joins TRBV7-2 to TRBJ1-2; TRBD1 agrees at 7 bases. The CDR3 has 14 residues. V shed 0 bases and J 8 bases; nucleotides not matched to a gene: 6. Germline CDR1 and CDR2: SGHTA and FQGNSA. The CDR3: CASSLARQGEGYTF. The CDR3 bases are TGTGCCAGCAGCTTAGCGAGACAGGGCGAAGGCTACACCTTC.

This clone was seen a few times. V is TRBV19 and J is TRBJ2-2, with D perhaps TRBD2 (5 bases). CDR3 length: 13 residues. Germline-derived CDR1 and CDR2 are LNHDA and SQIVND (reference sequence). The V end lost 5 bases, the J end lost 8 bases, and 12 bases lay between the germline ends. CDR3: CASSLLAIGELFF. The DNA for the CDR3 is TGTGCCAGTAGTTTGCTAGCTATAGGGGAGCTGTTTTTT.

This clone has a single count. The chain links TRBV6-6 to TRBJ1-2, with D uncertain. The ends were cut back, 4 bases at V and 5 bases at J, with 17 bases in the middle. This CDR3 has 15 amino acids. Germline V gene lookup returns CDR1 MNHNY and CDR2 SVGAGI (reference sequence). CDR3 sequence (DNA): TGTGCCAGCAGTTCCAGGCTCCTGAGGGATTATGGCTACACCTTC. Protein: CASSSRLLRDYGYTF.

This chain uses TRBV19 with TRBJ1-1, with TRBD1 identical over 8 bases. V gave up 6 bases and J gave up 3 bases; unmatched junction bases: 9. CDR3 length: 15 amino acids. CDR1 is LNHDA and CDR2 is SQIVND in the germline V gene (reference sequence). CDR3 amino acids: CASSKLTGGYTEAFF. For the CDR3, the DNA is TGTGCCAGTAGCAAACTTACAGGGGGGTACACTGAAGCTTTCTTT.

The sample holds a few counts of this clone. The chain carries TRBV9 and TRBJ2-3; 8 nucleotides agree with TRBD2. This CDR3 spans 15 amino acids. Germline V gene data show CDR1 as SGDLS and CDR2 as YYNGEE. The V and J ends lost 6 bases and 0 bases, in that order; junction bases with no gene match: 6. The CDR3: CASTREGLSTDTQYF. The CDR3 bases are TGTGCCAGCACCCGGGAGGGCTTGAGCACAGATACGCAGTATTTT. Supplemented by reference TRBV9 and TRBJ2-3, the full variable domain reads DSGVTQTPKHLITATGQRVTLRCSPRSGDLSVYWYQQSLDQGLQFLIQYYNGEERAKGNILERFSAQQFPDLHSELNLSSLELGDSALYFCASTREGLSTDTQYFGPGTRLTVL.

V gene TRBV5-6 combines with J gene TRBJ2-7; 10 bases fit TRBD1. Losses at the gene ends were 3 bases for V and 3 bases for J; bases not matched to a gene: 0. This CDR3 is built from 13 residues. Looked up from germline, CDR1 is SGHDT and CDR2 is YYEEEE. CDR3 DNA: TGTGCCAGCAGCTGGGACAGGGGCTACGAGCAGTACTTC. It yields the protein CASSWDRGYEQYF.

V is TRBV29-1 and J is TRBJ1-2; the match to TRBD1 covers 11 bases. Germline-derived CDR1 and CDR2 are SQVTM and ANQGSEA. V lost 6 bases to trimming and J lost 6 bases; unmatched junction nucleotides: 12. This CDR3 spans 15 amino acids. The CDR3 nucleotides are TGCAGCGTCGGGAACCGGGACAGGGGGAATGATGGCTACACCTTC. It codes for CSVGNRDRGNDGYTF.

The CDR3 loop reads CASSSYPGQGAFGELFF. In DNA, the CDR3 is TGTGCCAGCAGTTCCTACCCCGGACAGGGGGCGTTCGGGGAGCTGTTTTTT. The chain combines TRBV6-2 or TRBV6-3 with TRBJ2-2; TRBD1 matches 11 bases. The CDR3 loop spans 17 amino acids. Germline trimming cut 4 bases from V and 7 bases from J; bases unmatched to any gene: 11. Germline V gives CDR1 MNHEY, CDR2 SVGEGT.